The rows below give T cell receptor beta chains drawn from one sample of a study of cytomegalovirus exposure and HLA in healthy donors. Only in-frame clones appear in the TCRdb table, and some are missing; sequencing was by immunoSEQ multiplex PCR. The data show about 160,000 clones, around 84% seen once. Material: PBMCs. Receptors were obtained from a man between 18 and 35 years old in good health and CMV-seronegative. Each CDR3 is given with its conserved first and last residue. A D gene is named only where the DNA matches it firmly. Clone size, where shown, is once, few, many, or a class for clones that have expanded.

V	D	size	J	CDR3	DNA
TRBV5-1	TRBD1	few	TRBJ2-7	CASSLQGWAYEQYF	TGCGCCAGCAGCCTACAGGGGTGGGCCTACGAGCAGTACTTC
TRBV28	NA	NA	TRBJ1-2	CASSYREVGYTF	TGTGCCAGCAGTTACAGGGAAGTGGGCTACACCTTC
TRBV7-9	TRBD2	NA	TRBJ2-5	CASSFPGGETQYF	TGTGCCAGCAGCTTCCCGGGGGGGGAGACCCAGTACTTC
TRBV14	TRBD2	NA	TRBJ2-1	CASSPRTSGLSSYNEQFF	TGTGCCAGCAGCCCCCGGACTAGCGGATTGAGCTCCTACAATGAGCAGTTCTTC
TRBV18	TRBD1	NA	TRBJ2-7	CASSQTGILEEQYF	TGTGCCAGCTCACAGACAGGGATCTTGGAGGAGCAGTACTTC
TRBV18	TRBD2	NA	TRBJ2-1	CASSPGGNEQFF	TGTGCCAGCTCACCGGGGGGGAATGAGCAGTTCTTC
TRBV27	NA	NA	TRBJ2-7	CASSLGPGYEQYF	TGTGCCAGCAGTTTGGGGCCGGGTTACGAGCAGTACTTC
TRBV10-3	TRBD2	NA	TRBJ2-3	CAISESGGGTDTQYF	TGTGCCATCAGTGAGTCTGGGGGGGGCACAGATACGCAGTATTTT
TRBV25-1	NA	NA	TRBJ1-1	CASSELGGINTEAFF	TGTGCCAGCAGTGAATTGGGCGGGATAAACACTGAAGCTTTCTTT
TRBV7-8	NA	NA	TRBJ2-7	CASSLGAGRNEQYF	TGTGCCAGCAGCCTGGGGGCCGGGCGGAACGAGCAGTACTTC
TRBV5-1	TRBD1	NA	TRBJ2-7	CASSSDSGTGGDHEQYF	TGCGCCAGCAGCTCGGACTCCGGGACAGGGGGGGACCACGAGCAGTACTTC
TRBV5-1	TRBD1	NA	TRBJ1-1	CASSQGGQGGAEAFF	TGCGCCAGCAGCCAAGGTGGACAGGGGGGGGCTGAAGCTTTCTTT
TRBV11-2	NA	NA	TRBJ2-1	CASSARLGGEQFF	TGTGCCAGCAGCGCCCGACTAGGTGGGGAGCAGTTCTTC
TRBV25-1	NA	NA	TRBJ2-3	CASSEWGGGGTDTQYF	TGTGCCAGCAGTGAATGGGGCGGTGGGGGCACAGATACGCAGTATTTT
TRBV7-9	NA	NA	TRBJ1-2	CSSSLETGTGYTF	TGTTCCAGCAGCTTAGAGACAGGTACCGGCTACACCTTC
TRBV10-3	NA	once	TRBJ1-4	CAISESGRSNEKLFF	TGTGCCATCAGTGAGTCGGGTCGGAGTAATGAAAAACTGTTTTTT